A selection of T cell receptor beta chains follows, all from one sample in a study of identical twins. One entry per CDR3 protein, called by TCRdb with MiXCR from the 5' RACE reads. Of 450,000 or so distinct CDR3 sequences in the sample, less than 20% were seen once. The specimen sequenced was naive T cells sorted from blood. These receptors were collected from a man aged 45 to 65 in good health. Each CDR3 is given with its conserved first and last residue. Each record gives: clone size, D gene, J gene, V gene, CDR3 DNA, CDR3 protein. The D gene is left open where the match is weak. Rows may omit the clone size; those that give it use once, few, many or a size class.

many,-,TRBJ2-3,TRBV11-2,TGTGCCAGCAGCTGGGCCACAGATACGCAGTATTTT,CASSWATDTQYF
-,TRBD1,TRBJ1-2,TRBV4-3,TGCGCCAGCAGCCCGGGAGGGACAGGGGTTAACTATGGCTACACCTTC,CASSPGGTGVNYGYTF
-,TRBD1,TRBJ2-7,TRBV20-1,TGCAGTGCCACCCGGGACAGGGGCGAGCAGTACTTC,CSATRDRGEQYF
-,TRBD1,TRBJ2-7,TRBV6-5,TGTGCCAGCAGTTCCGGGACAGGGGTGGCCGAGCAGTACTTC,CASSSGTGVAEQYF
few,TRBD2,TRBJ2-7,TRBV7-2,TGTGCCAGCAGCTACTCCGGGACTACCTACGAGCAGTACTTC,CASSYSGTTYEQYF
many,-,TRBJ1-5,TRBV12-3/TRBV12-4,TGTGCCAGCAGTCACCAAGGGACAAATGGGAATCAGCCCCAGCATTTT,CASSHQGTNGNQPQHF
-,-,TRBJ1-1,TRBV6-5,TGTGCCAGCAGTTACGCCAGGCGGTTGAACACTGAAGCTTTCTTT,CASSYARRLNTEAFF
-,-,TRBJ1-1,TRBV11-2,TGTGCCAGCAGCTTTTTGGACGGGAAGGCTTTCTTT,CASSFLDGKAFF
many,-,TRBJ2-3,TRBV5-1,TGCGCCAGCAGCCATGCCGAGGACACAGATACGCAGTATTTT,CASSHAEDTDTQYF
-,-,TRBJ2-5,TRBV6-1,TGTGCCAGCAGGACTACAGGAGGGCTGGAGACCCAGTACTTC,CASRTTGGLETQYF
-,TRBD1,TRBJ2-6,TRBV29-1,TGCAGCGTTGGTCCAGGGGGTACTGGGGCCAACGTCCTGACTTTC,CSVGPGGTGANVLTF
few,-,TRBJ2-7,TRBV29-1,TGCAGCGTTGTGGAGAGACACTACGAGCAGTACTTC,CSVVERHYEQYF
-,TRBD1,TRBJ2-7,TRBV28,TGTGCCAGCAGAGACCGGGACAGGGAGTACGAGCAGTACTTC,CASRDRDREYEQYF
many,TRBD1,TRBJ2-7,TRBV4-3,TGCGCCAGCAGCCAAGATCACAGGGGGCCCTACGAGCAGTACTTC,CASSQDHRGPYEQYF
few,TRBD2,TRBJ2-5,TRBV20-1,TGCAGTGCCACCGGCGGTAGCGGGGGGGCGGTGGACACCCAGTACTTC,CSATGGSGGAVDTQYF
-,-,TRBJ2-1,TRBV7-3,TGTGCCAGCAGCCCCGGGGACCGGGGGTTTAAGCAGTTCTTC,CASSPGDRGFKQFF
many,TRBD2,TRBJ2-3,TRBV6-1,TGTGCCAGCAAATGGCGGGGGACAGATACGCAGTATTTT,CASKWRGTDTQYF
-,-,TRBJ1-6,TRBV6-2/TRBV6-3,TGTGCCAGCAGGGATAGACGAAATTCACCCCTCCACTTT,CASRDRRNSPLHF
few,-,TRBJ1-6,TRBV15,TGTGCCACCAGCAGAGAAGGGATTTCACCCCTCCACTTT,CATSREGISPLHF
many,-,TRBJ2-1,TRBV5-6,TGTGCCAGCAGCGGGGCGATGAATGAGCAGTTCTTC,CASSGAMNEQFF
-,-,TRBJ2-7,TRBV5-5,TGTGCCAGCAGCCGGAAGGGATTGTATGAGCAGTACTTC,CASSRKGLYEQYF
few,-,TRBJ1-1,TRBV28,TGTGCCAGCAGTTATGGCCGAGGTTGGTTCGGTGGAAACACTGAAGCTTTCTTT,CASSYGRGWFGGNTEAFF
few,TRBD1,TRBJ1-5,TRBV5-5,TGTGCCAGCAGCTTGTTTGCGGCCAGGGGGAATCAGCCCCAGCATTTT,CASSLFAARGNQPQHF
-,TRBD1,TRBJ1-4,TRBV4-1,TGCGCCAGCAGCCCCAGGACAGGGGGCGTAGGAGCAACTAATGAAAAACTGTTTTTT,CASSPRTGGVGATNEKLFF
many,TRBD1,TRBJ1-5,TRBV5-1,TGCGCCAGCAGCTTGGCCGGGACAGGGGGCCTCCAGCCCCAGCATTTT,CASSLAGTGGLQPQHF
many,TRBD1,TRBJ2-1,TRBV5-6,TGTGCCAGCAGCTTGGATCCCGGACAGGGGGCGAGGTTTACTCCCTTCGAGCAGTTCTTC,CASSLDPGQGARFTPFEQFF
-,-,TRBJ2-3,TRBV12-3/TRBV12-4,TGTGCCAGCAGTTCCGGAGTCACAGATACGCAGTATTTT,CASSSGVTDTQYF
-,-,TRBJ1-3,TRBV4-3,TGCGCCAGCAGCCAAGATCGAAGAAACACCATATATTTT,CASSQDRRNTIYF
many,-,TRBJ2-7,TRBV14,TGTGCCAGCAGCCAAGAGTTCCGGGACAAATACGAGCAGTACTTC,CASSQEFRDKYEQYF
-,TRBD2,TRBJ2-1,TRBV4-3,TGCGCCAGCAGCCAAGATATGGTTCCAGCGGGAGTCCTCTTC,CASSQDMVPAGVLF
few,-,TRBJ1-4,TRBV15,TGTGCCACCAGCGGAAGACAGAGGAGAGATGAAAAACTGTTTTTT,CATSGRQRRDEKLFF
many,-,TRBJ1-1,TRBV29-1,TGCAGCGCCACAGACAAAGGGGCTTTCTTT,CSATDKGAFF
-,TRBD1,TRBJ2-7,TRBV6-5,TGTGCCAGCACGGGACAGGCCTACGAGCAGTACTTC,CASTGQAYEQYF
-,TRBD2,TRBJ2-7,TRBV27,TGTGCCAGCAGTTTACAGCCAGCGGGGGTCCACGAGCAGTACTTC,CASSLQPAGVHEQYF
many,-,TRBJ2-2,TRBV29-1,TGCAGCGTCCCTGGTACGAGGCCCACCGGGGAGCTGTTTTTT,CSVPGTRPTGELFF
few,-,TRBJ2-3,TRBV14,TGTGCCAGCAGCCAAGATGGGTACACAGATACGCAGTATTTT,CASSQDGYTDTQYF
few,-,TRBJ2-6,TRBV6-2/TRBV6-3,TGTGCCAGCAGTTACCCGGGGGCCAACGTCCTGACTTTC,CASSYPGANVLTF
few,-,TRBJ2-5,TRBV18,TGTGCCAGCCGAGGAGGGGCGCGGGAGACCCAGTACTTC,CASRGGARETQYF
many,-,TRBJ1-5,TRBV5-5,TGTGCCAGCAGCTTTTCCCCGGGCGCAAATCAGCCCCAGCATTTT,CASSFSPGANQPQHF
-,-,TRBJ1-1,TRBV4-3,TGCGCCAGCAGCCAAGTCCCGAGGGCTGAAGCTTTCTTT,CASSQVPRAEAFF
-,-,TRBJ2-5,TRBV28,TGTGCCAGCAGTTCCCCCGGGGGCTGGGAGACCCAGTACTTC,CASSSPGGWETQYF
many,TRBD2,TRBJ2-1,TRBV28,TGTGCCAGCAGTTGGTCTAGCGGGGGGGCCCTAGGTGAGCAGTTCTTC,CASSWSSGGALGEQFF
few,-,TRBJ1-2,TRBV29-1,TGCAGCGTTGTATCCCAACTCAGGGGCTATGGCTACACCTTC,CSVVSQLRGYGYTF
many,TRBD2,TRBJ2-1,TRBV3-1,TGTGCCAGCAGCCTCCGACTAGCGGGGGGGTATGAGCAGTTCTTC,CASSLRLAGGYEQFF
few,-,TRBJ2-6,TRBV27,TGTGCCAGCAAAAGCTCTGGGGCCAACGTCCTGACTTTC,CASKSSGANVLTF